What follows are 7 T cell receptor beta chains derived from one specimen sequenced in a study of shared clonotypes between healthy human individuals. Generated by immunoSEQ multiplex PCR, the TCRdb table keeps only in-frame clones and is missing some. In the table there are about 960,000 clones, 76% of which are singletons. The specimen was memory CD4+ T cells sorted from blood. Noted subset: CD45RA-negative fraction. The origin of the receptors is a man younger than 35 in good health.

This chain joins TRBV19 and TRBJ2-5; D possibly corresponds to TRBD1 (5 bases). TRBJ2-7 explains the end of the DNA better; the J call may be wrong. The CDR3 spans 15 residues. The germline gives CDR1 LNHDA, CDR2 SQIVND (reference sequence). The CDR3 sequence is CASSISLGEVYEQYF. The CDR3 coding sequence is TGTGCCAGTAGTATTTCGCTAGGGGAAGTCTACGAGCAGTACTTC.

The count of this clone is one. The chain has TRBV5-1 and TRBJ1-2; no firm D call. V was trimmed by 7 bases and J by 2 bases, leaving 12 bases between them. CDR1 and CDR2 from the germline V gene are SGHRS and YFSETQ. CDR3 length: 13 amino acids. The CDR3 bases are TGCGCCAGCTCGGAACCGGGGAACTATGGCTACACCTTC. Translating gives CASSEPGNYGYTF.

V gene TRBV6-1 combines with J gene TRBJ2-2; TRBD1 aligns across 10 bases. Germline-derived CDR1 and CDR2 are MNHNS and SASEGT. CDR3 length: 18 residues. The J segment lost 8 bases and the V segment lost 0 bases, leaving 12 bases of the junction unmatched. The CDR3 spells CASSEAAPGQGRVGELFF. The CDR3 nucleotides read TGTGCCAGCAGTGAAGCGGCACCGGGACAGGGGCGCGTGGGGGAGCTGTTTTTT.

The chain uses TRBV11-2 and TRBJ1-1; D is unclear. CDR3 length: 14 amino acids. Germline CDR1 and CDR2: SGHAT and FQNNGV. The V and J ends lost 5 bases and 5 bases respectively, with 15 bases between them. For the CDR3, the DNA is TGTGCCAGCAGCCCGAGTCGCCTCGGTACTGAAGCTTTCTTT. This sequence encodes CASSPSRLGTEAFF. Combining the CDR3 with reference TRBV11-2 and TRBJ1-1 gives the whole variable domain EAGVAQSPRYKIIEKRQSVAFWCNPISGHATLYWYQQILGQGPKLLIQFQNNGVVDDSQLPKDRFSAERLKGVDSTLKIQPAKLEDSAVYLCASSPSRLGTEAFFGQGTRLTVV.

This chain uses TRBV18 with TRBJ1-4, with D possibly TRBD1 on 6 matching bases. Deletions cut 4 bases from V and 2 bases from J, with 11 bases between. CDR3 length: 15 amino acids. Germline V lookup: CDR1 KGHSH, CDR2 LQKENI. The CDR3 sequence: CASSLNRATNEKLFF. The CDR3 DNA reads TGTGCCAGCTCACTCAACAGGGCTACTAATGAAAAACTGTTTTTT.

The sample holds a few counts of this clone. The chain links TRBV6-1 to TRBJ2-4; possibly TRBD1 for D (5 bases). Per germline, CDR1 MNHNS and CDR2 SASEGT. The CDR3 is 15 residues long. The V end was cut by 6 bases, the J end by 0 bases, with 12 bases between. The CDR3 loop reads CASREAGKAKNIQYF. The CDR3 bases are TGTGCCAGCAGAGAGGCAGGGAAAGCCAAAAACATTCAGTACTTC.

The rearrangement joins TRBV10-3 to TRBJ2-1; 7 bases are shared with TRBD2. The CDR3 consists of 13 residues. The germline gives CDR1 ENHRY, CDR2 SYGVKD. The V and J ends lost 7 bases and 5 bases, in that order; junction bases with no gene match: 5. The CDR3 DNA reads as TGTGCCATCAAGACGGGGGGTGACAATGAGCAGTTCTTC. Amino acids: CAIKTGGDNEQFF.